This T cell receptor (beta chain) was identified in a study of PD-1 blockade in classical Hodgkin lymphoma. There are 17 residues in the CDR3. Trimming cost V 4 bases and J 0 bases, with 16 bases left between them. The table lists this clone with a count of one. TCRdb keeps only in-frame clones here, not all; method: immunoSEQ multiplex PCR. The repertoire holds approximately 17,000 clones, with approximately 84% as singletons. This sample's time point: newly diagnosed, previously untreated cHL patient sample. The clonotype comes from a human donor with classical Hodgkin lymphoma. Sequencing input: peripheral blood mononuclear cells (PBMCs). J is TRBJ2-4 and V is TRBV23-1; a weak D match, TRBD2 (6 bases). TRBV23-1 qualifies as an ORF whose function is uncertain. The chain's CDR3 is CASSPQLADLAKNIQYF. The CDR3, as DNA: TGCGCCAGCAGTCCCCAACTAGCTGATCTAGCCAAAAACATTCAGTACTTC.